The 18 T cell receptor beta chains below were found in one sample sequenced in a study of PD-L1 blockade in urothelial cancer. Time point denoted: pretreatment peripheral blood. The protocol was immunoSEQ multiplex PCR, while the TCRdb copy is restricted to in-frame clones and leaves out a portion. The sample has 55,000 to 85,000 clones, around 84% seen once. This sample comprised PBMCs, obtained around atezolizumab (anti-PD-L1) treatment. Receptors were obtained from a woman in her 70s with urothelial cancer.

The chain links TRBV6-6 to TRBJ2-7, with TRBD1 matching 8 bases. J was trimmed by 3 bases and V by 1 base; bases with no gene match: 8. CDR3 size: 16 residues. In germline, CDR1 is MNHNY, CDR2 SVGAGI (reference sequence). CDR3 nucleotide sequence: TGTGCCAGCAGTTACTTCGGACAGGGTAGTATCTACGAGCAGTACTTC. It translates to CASSYFGQGSIYEQYF.

The rearrangement links TRBV2 to TRBJ2-7; TRBD2 aligns across 10 bases. The CDR3 runs to 14 residues. V trimming: 7 bases; J trimming: 4 bases; junction bases outside the gene matches: 7. CDR1 is SNHLY and CDR2 is FYNNEI in the germline V gene. The CDR3 sequence: CASTPGLATYEQYF. In nucleotides, the CDR3 is TGTGCCAGCACCCCGGGACTAGCGACGTACGAGCAGTACTTC.

This clone was detected once. The chain recombines TRBV4-3 with TRBJ2-5, with 10 nucleotides matching TRBD2. The germline V gene has CDR1 LGHNA and CDR2 YSLEER. CDR3 length: 17 residues. V shed 0 bases and J 5 bases; nucleotides not matched to a gene: 9. The CDR3 here is CASSQDVESGGVETQYF. The CDR3, as DNA: TGCGCCAGCAGCCAAGACGTTGAGAGCGGGGGGGTTGAGACCCAGTACTTC.

The chain recombines TRBV11-2 with TRBJ2-2, with D unclear. CDR3 size: 16 residues. The V end lost 4 bases, the J end lost 3 bases, and 15 bases lay between the germline ends. The germline CDR1 and CDR2 sequences are SGHAT and FQNNGV. The CDR3 protein is CASSSSSRIYTGELFF. The CDR3 DNA reads TGTGCCAGCAGCTCTAGTAGTAGGATTTACACCGGGGAGCTGTTTTTT.

This clone has only one observation. The gene calls are TRBV6-1 and TRBJ2-3; unclear D gene. V was trimmed by 10 bases and J by 6 bases, leaving 11 bases between them. Germline V gene lookup returns CDR1 MNHNS and CDR2 SASEGT. The CDR3 is 11 amino acids. The CDR3 DNA is TGTGCCACCAGGAACTCGGATACGCAGTATTTT. Translated, it gives CATRNSDTQYF.

This clone has a handful of counts. The rearrangement joins TRBV20-1 to TRBJ1-2, with 7 positions matching TRBD1. V lost 6 bases and J lost 9; bases outside the gene matches: 4. The CDR3 contains 10 residues. The germline V gene has CDR1 DFQATT and CDR2 SNEGSKA (reference sequence). The CDR3 protein is CSAGQVRYTF. The CDR3 DNA follows: TGCAGTGCAGGACAGGTTCGCTACACCTTC.

This chain connects TRBV20-1 to TRBJ1-1; unclear D gene. CDR3 length: 11 residues. Trimming pared 2 bases from V and 3 bases from J, leaving 4 bases between. Germline V gives CDR1 DFQATT, CDR2 SNEGSKA (reference sequence). CDR3 coding DNA: TGCAGTGCTAGACCGTACACTGAAGCTTTCTTT. Translating it yields CSARPYTEAFF.

V is TRBV29-1 and J is TRBJ2-7; the D gene is possibly TRBD2 (6 bases). CDR1 SQVTM and CDR2 ANQGSEA come from the germline V gene. Trimming left V 4 bases short and J 4 bases short, with 20 bases between. The CDR3 sequence is 15 residues long. The CDR3 protein is CSVAIGTGGIYEQYF. CDR3 in DNA: TGCAGCGTTGCGATTGGGACTGGCGGGATTTACGAGCAGTACTTC.

The chain has TRBV6-6 and TRBJ1-1; TRBD1 aligns across 8 bases. Germline CDR1 MNHNY, CDR2 SVGAGI (reference sequence). The V segment lost 2 bases and the J segment 6 bases; nucleotides outside the gene matches: 5. CDR3 length equals 14 residues. The CDR3 nucleotides are TGTGCCAGCAGTTACGGGCAGGGGGCTGCTGAAGCTTTCTTT. It codes for CASSYGQGAAEAFF.

The chain carries TRBV6-1 and TRBJ2-1; D is uncertain. This CDR3 comprises 13 residues. Between the trimmed V and J ends, which lost 3 bases and 4 bases, there was a span of 7 bases. Per the germline V gene, CDR1 is MNHNS and CDR2 is SASEGT. DNA of the CDR3: TGTGCCAGCAGTGATGGGCCTTACAATGAGCAGTTCTTC. It codes for CASSDGPYNEQFF.

CDR3 sequence: CASSGGGFGPRTQYF. The CDR3 DNA is TGTGCCAGCAGCGGGGGGGGATTCGGCCCCCGAACCCAGTACTTC. This sequence joins TRBV9 and TRBJ2-5; TRBD2 agrees at 7 bases. V was clipped by 3 bases and J by 8 bases; unmatched bases: 13. This CDR3 is built from 15 residues. Germline lookup yields CDR1 SGDLS and CDR2 YYNGEE. Looking up the rest from reference TRBV9 and TRBJ2-5 gives the full variable domain: DSGVTQTPKHLITATGQRVTLRCSPRSGDLSVYWYQQSLDQGLQFLIQYYNGEERAKGNILERFSAQQFPDLHSELNLSSLELGDSALYFCASSGGGFGPRTQYFGPGTRLLVL.

The rearrangement links TRBV4-2 to TRBJ1-2, with a tentative D call TRBD1 (5 bases). With 1 base removed from V and 2 bases from J, the gap between germline ends came to 8 bases. The CDR3 is made up of 14 amino acids. The germline V gene encodes CDR1 LGHNA and CDR2 YNFKEQ. The CDR3: CASSQVDRNYGYTF. As DNA, the CDR3 is TGTGCCAGCAGCCAAGTCGACAGAAACTATGGCTACACCTTC.

The V gene is TRBV9, the J gene TRBJ1-1; perhaps TRBD1 as D (5 bases). CDR1 is SGDLS and CDR2 is YYNGEE in the germline V gene. The CDR3 is 13 residues long. The V end lost 1 base, the J end lost 1 base, and 5 bases lay between the germline ends. In DNA form, the CDR3 reads TGTGCCAGCAGCGTAACAGGGAACACTGAAGCTTTCTTT. As protein: CASSVTGNTEAFF.

This clone has just one count. J is TRBJ2-7 and V is TRBV27; 7 bases fit TRBD2. Germline V gives CDR1 MNHEY, CDR2 SMNVEV (reference sequence). V trimming: 2 bases; J trimming: 2 bases; junction bases outside the gene matches: 3. The CDR3 has 14 amino acids. The CDR3 DNA reads TGTGCCAGCAGTTTACGGGGGGAAACCTACGAGCAGTACTTC. This gives the protein CASSLRGETYEQYF.

The V call is TRBV28, the J call TRBJ1-5, with 10 bases that match TRBD1. The CDR3 loop spans 15 amino acids. V was pared by 6 bases and J by 4 bases, with 6 bases of the junction left unmatched. CDR1 is MDHEN, CDR2 SYDVKM, per germline. The CDR3 coding sequence is TGTGCCAGCAGCCGACAGGGGGCCCTTAATCAGCCCCAGCATTTT. Encoded protein: CASSRQGALNQPQHF.

The genes are TRBV30 and TRBJ2-6; 9 bases map to TRBD1. V shed 3 bases and J 7 bases; nucleotides not matched to a gene: 13. CDR1 and CDR2 (germline): GTSNPN, SVGIG (reference sequence). The CDR3 totals 17 residues. CDR3 residues: CAWRKWGQGPTANVLTF. DNA of the CDR3: TGTGCCTGGAGGAAGTGGGGACAGGGCCCGACAGCCAACGTCCTGACTTTC.

The chain uses TRBV6-1 and TRBJ1-5, with D perhaps matching TRBD1 (5 bases). The CDR3 is made up of 13 amino acids. Trimming removed 7 bases at V and 5 bases at J, with 12 bases between. From germline, CDR1 is MNHNS and CDR2 SASEGT. Here the CDR3 reads CASTGGGDQPQHF. Written as DNA, the CDR3 is TGTGCCAGCACGGGGGGAGGGGATCAGCCCCAGCATTTT.

The CDR3 loop reads CASSRRRTGTYEQYF. CDR3 DNA: TGCGCCAGCAGCCGAAGACGGACAGGGACCTACGAGCAGTACTTC. The rearrangement uses TRBV5-1 and TRBJ2-7, with TRBD1 matching 8 bases. The CDR3 has 15 amino acids. CDR1 SGHRS and CDR2 YFSETQ come from the germline V gene. Unmatched junction bases numbered 8, after V lost 4 bases and J lost 2 bases.